The 27 T cell receptor beta chains given below trace back to one sample, sequenced in a study of T cell changes during pregnancy in multiple sclerosis. Assay used: immunoSEQ multiplex PCR; TCRdb lists only in-frame clones, some missing. This table holds 65,000 to 75,000 clones, 85% to 95% found once. This sample comprised CD8+ T cells from peripheral blood mononuclear cells, obtained in the third trimester of pregnancy. The receptors originated from a female donor in good health, enrolled as a control in a pregnancy study.

The rearrangement joins TRBV13 to TRBJ1-2; a possible D gene is TRBD1 (5 bases). Trimming left V 5 bases short and J 8 bases short, with 15 bases between. Germline lookup yields CDR1 PRHDT and CDR2 FYEKMQ (reference sequence). CDR3 size: 13 residues. In nucleotides, the CDR3 is TGTGCCAGCAGCCAGCGGGGGAACGAGGGCTACACCTTC. Translation: CASSQRGNEGYTF.

This chain connects TRBV28 to TRBJ1-1; perhaps TRBD1 as D (5 bases). Looked up from germline, CDR1 is MDHEN and CDR2 is SYDVKM. Trimming took 3 bases from V and 3 from J, leaving 17 bases between them. The CDR3 sequence is 16 residues long. The chain's CDR3 is CASSLRRAGKDTEAFF. CDR3 nucleotides: TGTGCCAGCAGTTTGAGGAGAGCAGGGAAGGACACTGAAGCTTTCTTT.

The chain employs TRBV7-9 and TRBJ2-7; D is unclear. This CDR3 has 15 residues. Trimming removed 5 bases from V and 3 bases from J, with 17 bases in between. Germline V CDR1 and CDR2: SEHNR, FQNEAQ (reference sequence). CDR3 nucleotides: TGTGCCAGCAGCCCCCCAGATAGCAACGGCTACGAGCAGTACTTC. The encoded protein is CASSPPDSNGYEQYF.

This rearrangement joins TRBV27 to TRBJ1-2; D unresolved. Germline CDR1 and CDR2: MNHEY and SMNVEV (reference sequence). Trimming stripped 3 bases from V and 4 bases from J, with 18 bases between. The CDR3 runs to 16 residues. CDR3 residues: CASSFAPWSGSYGYTF. CDR3 coding DNA: TGTGCCAGCAGTTTCGCCCCTTGGTCGGGGAGCTATGGCTACACCTTC.

The genes are TRBV5-1 and TRBJ2-6; perhaps TRBD1 as D (6 bases). Trimming shortened V by 4 bases and J by 0 bases, and 14 bases separated the two germline ends. CDR3 size: 17 residues. Germline CDR1 reads SGHRS; CDR2 reads YFSETQ. The CDR3 protein is CASSPWGQISGANVLTF. DNA for the CDR3: TGCGCCAGCAGCCCCTGGGGGCAAATCTCTGGGGCCAACGTCCTGACTTTC.

This clone appeared once. V and J are TRBV6-5 and TRBJ1-5; TRBD1 might be the D (5 bases). Germline CDR1 MNHEY, CDR2 SVGAGI. Between the trimmed V and J ends, which lost 2 bases and 4 bases, there was a span of 6 bases. The CDR3 consists of 13 residues. The DNA of the CDR3 is TGTGCCAGCAGTTACGGGGGGAATCAGCCCCAGCATTTT. Protein: CASSYGGNQPQHF.

The chain recombines TRBV6-5 with TRBJ1-1; D uncertain. The germline gives CDR1 MNHEY, CDR2 SVGAGI. The CDR3 loop spans 15 amino acids. The ends were cut back, 0 bases at V and 4 bases at J, with 12 bases in the middle. CDR3 nucleotides: TGTGCCAGCAGTTACTCGATCTGGCGCGGCACTGAAGCTTTCTTT. This translates into CASSYSIWRGTEAFF.

The genes are TRBV30 and TRBJ2-2; weak D call: TRBD1 (5 bases). V gave up 4 bases and J gave up 0 bases, with 12 bases separating them. Germline CDR1 and CDR2: GTSNPN and SVGIG (reference sequence). The CDR3 is 15 amino acids. CDR3: CAWISREPNTGELFF. As DNA, the CDR3 is TGTGCCTGGATTTCCAGGGAACCGAACACCGGGGAGCTGTTTTTT.

The CDR3 spells CASSSVLAKNIQYF. As DNA, the CDR3 is TGTGCCAGCAGCTCGGTACTAGCCAAAAACATTCAGTACTTC. V is TRBV7-9 and J is TRBJ2-4; D not resolved. CDR1 SEHNR and CDR2 FQNEAQ come from the germline V gene (reference sequence). Trimming took 4 bases from V and 0 from J, leaving 7 bases between them. The CDR3 sequence is 14 residues long.

This chain joins TRBV7-6 and TRBJ1-2; the match to TRBD1 covers 7 bases. Germline trimming cut 1 base from V and 5 bases from J; bases unmatched to any gene: 7. Germline CDR1 is SGHVS and CDR2 is FNYEAQ. The CDR3 extends over 15 amino acids. The CDR3 coding sequence is TGTGCCAGCAGCTTAGAAGAGGGGGCCTCGTATGGCTACACCTTC. Translated, it gives CASSLEEGASYGYTF. Complete variable domain (other parts from reference TRBV7-6 and TRBJ1-2): GAGVSQSPRYKVTKRGQDVALRCDPISGHVSLYWYRQALGQGPEFLTYFNYEAQQDKSGLPNDRFSAERPEGSISTLTIQRTEQRDSAMYRCASSLEEGASYGYTFGSGTRLTVV.

This clone was detected only once. V and J are TRBV29-1 and TRBJ1-1; D remains ambiguous. V lost 1 base and J lost 3, with 6 bases in between. CDR3 size: 12 residues. Germline V gene sequence: CDR1 SQVTM, CDR2 ANQGSEA. CDR3 bases: TGCAGCGTTGAAGGGTTAGACACTGAAGCTTTCTTT. It encodes CSVEGLDTEAFF.

This chain uses TRBV2 with TRBJ2-2; TRBD2 might be the D (7 bases). This CDR3 is built from 17 residues. The V gene's germline CDR1 is SNHLY and CDR2 FYNNEI. V was clipped by 6 bases and J by 1 base, with 18 bases between them. In DNA form, the CDR3 reads TGTGCCAGCAGAGCATTAGAGGGGGGGGAGAACACCGGGGAGCTGTTTTTT. Its translation: CASRALEGGENTGELFF.

The V gene is TRBV7-6, the J gene TRBJ1-5; D unresolved. Trimming took off 3 bases at V and 2 bases at J, with 11 bases between the two ends. The CDR3 is 15 residues long. From germline, CDR1 is SGHVS and CDR2 FNYEAQ. The DNA for the CDR3 is TGTGCCAGCAGCTTGGGTTCCGGGGGCAATCAGCCCCAGCATTTT. Protein sequence: CASSLGSGGNQPQHF.

CDR3: CASSRTGANVLTF. In DNA, the CDR3 is TGTGCCAGCAGCAGGACTGGGGCCAACGTCCTGACTTTC. The chain couples TRBV6-4 to TRBJ2-6; D is unclear. Germline V gives CDR1 MRHNA, CDR2 SNTAGT. V was pared by 6 bases and J by 2 bases, with 5 bases between. There are 13 residues in the CDR3.

The chain has TRBV4-1 and TRBJ2-2; D not resolved. CDR3 length equals 14 residues. CDR1 is MGHRA and CDR2 is YSYEKL in the germline V gene. V lost 1 base, J lost 1 base, and 4 bases lay in between. The CDR3: CASSQGQNTGELFF. Written as DNA, the CDR3 is TGCGCCAGCAGCCAAGGACAGAACACCGGGGAGCTGTTTTTT.

This clone was detected only once. The chain joins TRBV4-2 to TRBJ2-7; D is ambiguous. This CDR3 region has 12 residues. With 0 bases removed from V and 2 bases from J, the gap between germline ends came to 2 bases. Per germline, CDR1 LGHNA and CDR2 YNFKEQ. Here the CDR3 reads CASSQDAYEQYF. In DNA form, the CDR3 reads TGTGCCAGCAGCCAAGACGCCTACGAGCAGTACTTC.

The CDR3 region has the DNA TGTGCCAGCAGCTTAGCTTATAGACTCACAACGAACACCGGGGAGCTGTTTTTT. Translating gives CASSLAYRLTTNTGELFF. The genes are TRBV11-2 and TRBJ2-2, with unresolved D. CDR1 is SGHAT and CDR2 is FQNNGV in the germline V gene. The V gene lost 1 base and the J gene lost 0 bases, with 15 bases spanning the gap. The CDR3 has 18 residues.

V gene TRBV27 combines with J gene TRBJ2-7, with D possibly TRBD1 on 6 matching bases. CDR1 MNHEY and CDR2 SMNVEV come from the germline V gene (reference sequence). The V end lost 3 bases, the J end lost 2 bases, and 17 bases lay between the germline ends. This CDR3 spans 16 amino acids. CDR3 residues: CASSFTFRDITYEQYF. As DNA, the CDR3 is TGTGCCAGCAGTTTTACTTTCCGGGACATTACCTACGAGCAGTACTTC.

The V and J genes are TRBV6-5 and TRBJ2-7; 7 bases agree with TRBD1. Losses at the gene ends were 6 bases for V and 2 bases for J; bases not matched to a gene: 7. The CDR3 is made up of 14 amino acids. Germline assignment: CDR1 MNHEY and CDR2 SVGAGI. The CDR3 region has the DNA TGTGCCAGCAGCCCCAACAGGGGCCCCTACGAGCAGTACTTC. Amino acid sequence: CASSPNRGPYEQYF.

The chain uses TRBV5-6 and TRBJ2-7, with D possibly matching TRBD1 (5 bases). V lost 4 bases and J 4 bases, leaving 18 bases between the germline ends. CDR1 is SGHDT and CDR2 is YYEEEE in the germline V gene. CDR3 length equals 15 residues. The CDR3 spells CASSDPGSGSYEQYF. Written as DNA, the CDR3 is TGTGCCAGCAGCGACCCCGGCTCAGGGTCTTACGAGCAGTACTTC.

For the CDR3, the DNA is TGTGCCAGCAGCTTATTCCGCAGACAGTTAGGGGAGCTGTTTTTT. Its translation: CASSLFRRQLGELFF. The chain recombines TRBV7-6 with TRBJ2-2; possible D gene TRBD1, 5 bases. The CDR3 length is 15 residues. Germline V gene sequence: CDR1 SGHVS, CDR2 FNYEAQ. Trimming took 2 bases from V and 8 from J, leaving 15 bases between them.

The J gene is TRBJ1-1, the V gene TRBV7-2, with TRBD1 matching over 7 bases. CDR3 size: 16 residues. Germline V CDR1 and CDR2: SGHTA, FQGNSA. The V and J ends lost 4 bases and 1 base, in that order; junction bases with no gene match: 9. The CDR3 sequence is CASSSAGGQPNTEAFF. DNA for the CDR3: TGTGCCAGCAGCTCCGCGGGGGGACAGCCGAACACTGAAGCTTTCTTT. The variable domain in full, completed from reference TRBV7-2 and TRBJ1-1, reads GAGVSQSPSNKVTEKGKDVELRCDPISGHTALYWYRQSLGQGLEFLIYFQGNSAPDKSGLPSDRFSAERTGGSVSTLTIQRTQQEDSAVYLCASSSAGGQPNTEAFFGQGTRLTVV.

V is TRBV7-6 and J is TRBJ2-5; the match to TRBD2 covers 9 bases. The CDR3 is made up of 19 amino acids. Losses at the gene ends were 1 base for V and 2 bases for J; bases not matched to a gene: 14. Per the germline V gene, CDR1 is SGHVS and CDR2 is FNYEAQ. The chain's CDR3 is CASSLDNSGGPTLQETQYF. CDR3 bases: TGTGCCAGCAGCTTAGATAATAGCGGGGGCCCAACCTTGCAAGAGACCCAGTACTTC.

This clone was found a few times. The chain recombines TRBV6-6 with TRBJ1-2; D call uncertain. The CDR3 contains 14 residues. The germline gives CDR1 MNHNY, CDR2 SVGAGI (reference sequence). The germline V and J ends were trimmed by 5 bases and 4 bases, with 14 bases remaining between them. CDR3 in DNA: TGTGCCAGCAGTGACACCTCGACGGCCTATGGCTACACCTTC. This sequence encodes CASSDTSTAYGYTF.

This sequence joins TRBV11-2 and TRBJ1-2; no clear D. CDR1 is SGHAT and CDR2 is FQNNGV in the germline V gene. The CDR3 is made up of 14 amino acids. V was trimmed by 0 bases and J by 6 bases, leaving 11 bases between them. The CDR3 DNA sequence: TGTGCCAGCAGCTTAGATCCCTCCGGGAATGGCTACACCTTC. Translated, it gives CASSLDPSGNGYTF.

To note about this clone: A read error may be the cause here, since a much bigger clone is one base away. Other DNA sequences in this specimen translate into the identical CDR3. The chain uses TRBV6-4 and TRBJ2-3; 12 bases map to TRBD2. V lost 0 bases, J lost 5 bases, and 0 bases stayed unmatched. The CDR3 covers 15 residues. Germline-derived CDR1 and CDR2 are MRHNA and SNTAGT. The CDR3 coding sequence is TGTGCCAGCAGTGACTCGACTAGCGGGGGAGATACGCAGTATTTT. As protein: CASSDSTSGGDTQYF.

The chain has TRBV6-5 and TRBJ2-3, with no clear D. Germline-derived CDR1 and CDR2 are MNHEY and SVGAGI. The CDR3 totals 14 residues. Trimming took 2 bases from V and 0 from J, leaving 6 bases between them. The DNA for the CDR3 is TGTGCCAGCAGTTACGAGCCGAGCACAGATACGCAGTATTTT. This sequence encodes CASSYEPSTDTQYF.